This TCR beta chain was sequenced for a study of regulatory T cells in long-lasting Graves disease. About the study: Persistence in Graves' disease denoted antithyroid drug use beyond 5 years alongside positive TSH receptor antibodies. Study-wide results and limits: Newly diagnosed Graves' patients exceeded persistent ones in TCR diversity. Persistent disease preferred TRBV28, TRBJ1-2 and TRBJ2-5; new disease, TRBV20-1 and TRBJ2-1.

TCR beta libraries were built with iRepertoire HTBI primers and Arm-PCR of CDR3 regions. TCRdb recomputed calls from the multiplex PCR reads with MiXCR, one row per CDR3 protein. The sample contains some 370,000 distinct CDR3 sequences, roughly 24% of which appear only once. Documented time point: persistent/refractory GD, antithyroid drugs over 5 years with positive TRAb. The TCR library was prepared using RNA isolated from PBMCs. CDR3 size: 16 residues. Trimming removed 10 bases at V and 1 base at J, with 22 bases between. Germline CDR1 reads LGHDT; CDR2 reads YNNKEL (reference sequence). A note on this clonotype: Antigen: not known.

The clonotype originates from a woman in her thirties or forties with Graves disease. Here the sequenced sample was peripheral blood mononuclear cells (PBMCs), taken when the disease was refractory, from a patient treated with antithyroid drugs. The V call is TRBV3-1, the J call TRBJ2-5, with D unclear. CDR3 amino acids: CATEEVGAMSQETQYF. The CDR3 region has the DNA TGTGCCACCGAAGAGGTGGGCGCAATGAGCCAAGAGACCCAGTACTTC.